What follows is one TCR beta chain and its context. Documented time point: pretreatment peripheral blood. The CDR3 loop spans 13 amino acids. CDR1 and CDR2 (germline): LNHDA, SQIVND (reference sequence). The V gene lost 8 bases and the J gene lost 8 bases, with 16 bases spanning the gap. The sample originates from a study of PD-L1 blockade in urothelial cancer. Using immunoSEQ multiplex PCR, the repertoire was profiled, and TCRdb retains in-frame clones only, with some absent. The data show 55,000 to 75,000 clones, with approximately 75% seen just once and 1.6% held by the top ten. The sample was PBMCs, taken around atezolizumab (anti-PD-L1) treatment. This sequence was found in a man in his 70s with urothelial cancer. The chain has TRBV19 and TRBJ2-1; D perhaps matches TRBD2 (5 bases). The chain's CDR3 is CASRQARGHEQFF. In DNA form, the CDR3 reads TGTGCCAGTCGGCAGGCCCGAGGGCATGAGCAGTTCTTC.